This entry describes one T cell receptor (beta chain). What it recognizes is unknown. This CDR3 comprises 15 residues. Trimming pared 1 base from V and 4 bases from J, leaving 13 bases between. Germline CDR1 and CDR2: LGHNA and YSLEER. This record comes from a study of CD8 T cells in ankylosing spondylitis. TCRdb recomputed calls from the 5' RACE reads with MiXCR, one row per CDR3 protein. The sample has 750,000 to 850,000 distinct CDR3 sequences; 12% are singletons. Study findings and constraints: It appeared that ankylosing spondylitis blood was characterized by a TCR beta motif of several highly homologous variants.

The specimen was blood, either unsorted or a sorted T cell fraction (not recorded which). The clonotype comes from a male donor with ankylosing spondylitis. The V and J genes are TRBV4-3 and TRBJ2-5, with D hard to call. CDR3 loop: CASSQVPGRGETQYF. The CDR3 coding sequence is TGCGCCAGCAGCCAAGTTCCAGGCCGTGGAGAGACCCAGTACTTC.